A single sample gave rise to the 4 T cell receptor beta chains below, sequenced in a study of OX40 agonist ivuxolimab in advanced cancers. The protocol was immunoSEQ multiplex PCR, while the TCRdb copy is restricted to in-frame clones and leaves out a portion. The table includes more than 50,000 clones, more than 75% detected once. The sample consisted of CD4+ or CD8+ T cells sorted from blood, taken in a trial of the OX40 agonist ivuxolimab. The receptor source for this set is an adult with an advanced solid tumor such as melanoma, head and neck, liver or kidney cancer.

The rearrangement links TRBV7-3 to TRBJ2-3, with TRBD1 as a possible D gene (6 bases). V lost 6 bases and J 2 bases, leaving 12 bases between the germline ends. The length of the CDR3 is 14 residues. Germline CDR1 is SGHTA and CDR2 is FQGTGA. The CDR3 loop is CASSRTASTDTQYF. The CDR3 DNA is TGTGCCAGCAGTAGGACAGCTTCCACAGATACGCAGTATTTT.

The CDR3 is CASRSGMSTDTQYF. CDR3 in DNA: TGTGCCAGCAGGTCCGGGATGAGCACAGATACGCAGTATTTT. The chain combines TRBV5-4 with TRBJ2-3; tentative D call: TRBD2 (5 bases). The ends were cut back, 5 bases at V and 0 bases at J, with 10 bases in the middle. Germline loops: CDR1 SGHNT, CDR2 YYREEE (reference sequence). The CDR3 length is 14 residues.

The V call is TRBV11-3, the J call TRBJ2-1, with D possibly matching TRBD1 (7 bases). Trimming pared 5 bases from V and 0 bases from J, leaving 14 bases between. The length of the CDR3 is 16 residues. Germline CDR1 is SGHNT and CDR2 is YENEEA. CDR3 amino acids: CASSPARDSSYNEQFF. For the CDR3, the DNA is TGTGCCAGCAGCCCCGCGCGGGACAGCTCCTACAATGAGCAGTTCTTC.

The rearrangement links TRBV4-1 to TRBJ1-2, with D tentatively TRBD1 (5 bases). V lost 0 bases to trimming and J lost 1 base, with 9 bases between them. The CDR3 covers 15 residues. CDR1 MGHRA and CDR2 YSYEKL come from the germline V gene. CDR3 region: CASSQDWGVNYGYTF. In nucleotides, the CDR3 is TGCGCCAGCAGCCAAGATTGGGGGGTTAACTATGGCTACACCTTC.